This TCR beta chain originates from a study of graft-versus-host responses after intestinal transplantation. Whole-study context: Tacrolimus and steroids were given for 3 to 4 years to all recipients after anti-thymocyte globulin induction. The study, taken as a whole, reports: In patients with graft-donor T cell macrochimerism, allograft graft-versus-host to host-versus-graft clonal ratios were high. Among circulating GvH clones, peak levels were associated with early post-transplant declines in HvG clones. Among recipient marrow samples, GvH clones were found; some appeared first in ileum or blood.

The protocol was immunoSEQ multiplex PCR, while the TCRdb copy is restricted to in-frame clones and leaves out a portion. Of some 70,000 clones listed, over 85% are singletons. A word on this clone: Antigen: not known.

CDR3 length equals 15 residues. Germline CDR1 MNHNY, CDR2 SVGAGI (reference sequence). Trimming pared 6 bases from V and 0 bases from J, leaving 15 bases between. This receptor was obtained from a human patient who received an intestinal transplant, so some T cells may come from the graft donor. Sequences were derived from bone marrow, sampled approximately 740 days after intestinal transplantation. This chain joins TRBV6-6 and TRBJ2-7, with D unclear. This CDR3 is CASSPLEAISYEQYF. The CDR3 DNA reads as TGTGCCAGCAGCCCATTAGAGGCGATCTCCTACGAGCAGTACTTC.